This TCR beta chain was documented in a study of monozygotic twins with inflammatory bowel disease. Without any T cell sorting, total RNA was isolated from whole blood. Regarding the study as a whole: Added variability in patient repertoires may stem from differing immunosuppressive treatments.

This CDR3 is built from 14 residues. Germline assignment: CDR1 SGHTS and CDR2 YDEGEE. Each TCR library consumed around 3,600 ng of total RNA. Using the 5' RACE reads, TCRdb records one entry per CDR3 protein without DNA. This table holds approximately 210,000 distinct CDR3 sequences. Turning to this clonotype: The antigen remains undetermined.

The V call is TRBV5-8, the J call TRBJ2-3; absent DNA, TCRdb's TRBD1 call cannot be checked. The sequencing sample was made of blood. This clonotype was obtained from a human donor with ulcerative colitis or Crohn's disease, or a healthy co-twin of an affected twin (not recorded which). The CDR3 protein is CASTWGGPGDTQYF.